One sample yielded the 11 T cell receptor beta chains listed below, sequenced in a study of blood T cell repertoires in COVID-19. Assay used: immunoSEQ multiplex PCR; TCRdb lists only in-frame clones, some missing. The data hold over 140,000 clones, with less than 80% observed a single time. Sequenced input: peripheral blood. The receptor set was obtained from a woman aged 80 or older with active or convalescent COVID-19.

This chain connects TRBV7-2 to TRBJ2-1, with 14 bases matching TRBD2. With 5 bases clipped from V and 6 bases from J, the junction kept 3 bases outside the gene matches. The CDR3 covers 15 residues. The germline V gene encodes CDR1 SGHTA and CDR2 FQGNSA. Here the CDR3 DNA reads TGTGCCAGCAGCGGACTAGCGGGGGGTCTCAATGAGCAGTTCTTC. The encoded protein is CASSGLAGGLNEQFF.

This clone was seen only a few times. J is TRBJ1-5 and V is TRBV2; D unresolved. Per germline, CDR1 SNHLY and CDR2 FYNNEI. This CDR3 is built from 15 residues. The ends were cut back, 3 bases at V and 4 bases at J, with 13 bases in the middle. In DNA, the CDR3 is TGTGCCAGCAGTGAGGAGGGAGGGAGAAATCAGCCCCAGCATTTT. Its protein is CASSEEGGRNQPQHF.

The chain joins TRBV2 to TRBJ1-2; 7 bases are a match to TRBD1. The CDR3 covers 16 residues. The germline CDR1 and CDR2 sequences are SNHLY and FYNNEI. J was trimmed by 8 bases and V by 6 bases; bases with no gene match: 18. CDR3 in amino acids: CASRGTGVGIAWGYTF. The CDR3 DNA follows: TGTGCCAGCAGGGGAACAGGGGTGGGAATTGCTTGGGGCTACACCTTC.

The rearrangement joins TRBV5-1 to TRBJ2-2; a possible D gene is TRBD2 (7 bases). In germline, CDR1 is SGHRS, CDR2 YFSETQ. V lost 0 bases and J lost 6, with 12 bases in between. The CDR3 has 15 residues. The CDR3 spells CASSLVQGRAGELFF. The CDR3, as DNA: TGCGCCAGCAGCTTGGTGCAGGGGAGGGCCGGGGAGCTGTTTTTT.

The gene calls are TRBV27 and TRBJ2-3; D unclear. Germline V CDR1 and CDR2: MNHEY, SMNVEV (reference sequence). V was clipped by 2 bases and J by 4 bases, with 10 bases between them. This CDR3 is built from 14 residues. The CDR3 is CASSLAASSDTQYF. The DNA of the CDR3 is TGTGCCAGCAGTTTAGCGGCTAGTTCAGATACGCAGTATTTT.

The chain has TRBV11-2 and TRBJ2-7; 7 bases map to TRBD1. V was clipped by 5 bases and J by 6 bases; unmatched bases: 4. The CDR3 sequence is 12 residues long. Looked up from germline, CDR1 is SGHAT and CDR2 is FQNNGV. The CDR3 coding sequence is TGTGCCAGCAGCAAAGACAGGGTCGAGCAGTACTTC. The encoded protein is CASSKDRVEQYF.

This chain joins TRBV3-1 (or the pseudogene TRBV3-2) and TRBJ2-5, with D tentatively TRBD1 (6 bases). The CDR3 runs to 16 residues. Trimming pared 2 bases from V and 5 bases from J, leaving 18 bases between. Germline V gene sequence: CDR1 LGHDT, CDR2 YNNKEL (reference sequence). CDR3 protein: CASSQKRLQGDETQYF. DNA for the CDR3: TGTGCCAGCAGCCAAAAGAGACTACAGGGAGATGAGACCCAGTACTTC.

The chain joins TRBV9 to TRBJ1-3, with unresolved D. This CDR3 has 15 residues. From germline, CDR1 is SGDLS and CDR2 YYNGEE. The V and J ends lost 0 bases and 0 bases respectively, with 7 bases between them. The CDR3 sequence is CASSVAGSSGNTIYF. CDR3 DNA sequence: TGTGCCAGCAGCGTAGCGGGTAGCTCTGGAAACACCATATATTTT. Drawing the rest from reference TRBV9 and TRBJ1-3, the complete variable domain is DSGVTQTPKHLITATGQRVTLRCSPRSGDLSVYWYQQSLDQGLQFLIQYYNGEERAKGNILERFSAQQFPDLHSELNLSSLELGDSALYFCASSVAGSSGNTIYFGEGSWLTVV.

The chain has TRBV19 and TRBJ2-2; possible D gene TRBD1, 7 bases. Per the germline V gene, CDR1 is LNHDA and CDR2 is SQIVND (reference sequence). V lost 5 bases, J lost 4 bases, and 17 bases lay in between. The CDR3 is 16 amino acids. CDR3: CASSARNRGGTGELFF. The CDR3 region has the DNA TGTGCCAGTAGTGCTAGAAACAGGGGAGGCACCGGGGAGCTGTTTTTT. The entire variable domain, with the rest obtained from reference TRBV19 and TRBJ2-2, is as follows: DGGITQSPKYLFRKEGQNVTLSCEQNLNHDAMYWYRQDPGQGLRLIYYSQIVNDFQKGDIAEGYSVSREKKESFPLTVTSAQKNPTAFYLCASSARNRGGTGELFFGEGSRLTVL.

This clone was detected only once. The chain joins TRBV28 to TRBJ2-1; 8 nucleotides agree with TRBD1. The CDR3 runs 15 residues. Germline lookup yields CDR1 MDHEN and CDR2 SYDVKM. The V segment lost 2 bases and the J segment 7 bases; nucleotides outside the gene matches: 7. The CDR3 reads CASSLRPTGVNEQFF. The CDR3 nucleotides read TGTGCCAGCAGTTTACGGCCGACAGGGGTGAATGAGCAGTTCTTC.

This sequence joins TRBV7-8 and TRBJ1-5, with 7 bases fitting TRBD1. V was clipped by 1 base and J by 4 bases; unmatched bases: 1. The CDR3 spans 14 residues. CDR1 and CDR2 (germline): SGHVS, FQNEAQ. The CDR3 reads CASSLGQGNQPQHF. CDR3 bases: TGTGCCAGCAGCTTAGGACAGGGAAATCAGCCCCAGCATTTT. The full variable domain, rest sourced from reference TRBV7-8 and TRBJ1-5, is GAGVSQSPRYKVAKRGQDVALRCDPISGHVSLFWYQQALGQGPEFLTYFQNEAQLDKSGLPSDRFFAERPEGSVSTLKIQRTQQEDSAVYLCASSLGQGNQPQHFGDGTRLSIL.